This entry describes one T cell receptor (beta chain). Antigen unknown. The V gene lost 3 bases and the J gene lost 5 bases, with 17 bases spanning the gap. The CDR3 contains 15 residues. CDR1 is LNHDA and CDR2 is SQIVND in the germline V gene (reference sequence). The record originates from a study of T cells in Graves' hyperthyroidism and ophthalmopathy. Whole-study results and caveats: The model made its ophthalmopathy prediction, and onset followed a median around 6.5 months later. Blood samples included most of the expanded thyroid clonotypes exceeding 0.001.

Thyroid ultrasound and orbital computed tomography, with clinical symptoms and serum thyroxine and TRAb, informed diagnoses. What was amplified from RNA transcripts were TCR beta CDR3 regions. Primed by the HTBI set, a first-round RT-PCR was run on the TCR CDR3. From the multiplex PCR reads, TCRdb called clonotypes with MiXCR, one entry per CDR3 protein. The sample shows 500,000 to 600,000 distinct CDR3 sequences, approximately 44% of them seen only once. The chain combines TRBV19 with TRBJ2-7, with D perhaps matching TRBD2 (6 bases). The sample taken for sequencing was peripheral blood or thyroid tissue (not recorded which). This receptor was obtained from a woman aged 18-29 years with Graves' hyperthyroidism. CDR3 in DNA: TGTGCCAGTAGTATCCAACGACTAGGTACGAACGAGCAGTACTTC. This sequence encodes CASSIQRLGTNEQYF.